The 21 T cell receptor beta chains presented below share a single source sample, sequenced in a study of T cells after yellow fever vaccination. MiXCR, run by TCRdb on the 5' RACE reads, gives a single entry per CDR3 protein. The data hold fewer than 350,000 distinct CDR3 sequences, with 3.5% to 4.5% observed a single time. Sequencing used PBMCs, obtained 15 days after the yellow fever booster vaccination. The receptors were sampled from a man between 18 and 35 years old who received the YFV17D yellow fever vaccine.

There are many counts of this clonotype. The chain has TRBV20-1 and TRBJ2-3, with a possible D match to TRBD1 (6 bases). This CDR3 has 14 amino acids. CDR1 and CDR2 from the germline V gene are DFQATT and SNEGSKA (reference sequence). V was trimmed by 7 bases and J by 5 bases, leaving 19 bases between them. CDR3 in amino acids: CSVVDRYSLDTQYF. Here the CDR3 DNA reads TGCAGTGTTGTGGACAGATACAGCTTAGATACGCAGTATTTT.

The J gene is TRBJ2-7, the V gene TRBV18; the match to TRBD1 covers 9 bases. J gave up 2 bases and V 2 bases, and 1 base lay outside the gene matches. In germline, CDR1 is KGHSH, CDR2 LQKENI. The CDR3 covers 14 residues. CDR3: CASSPGTGTYEQYV. The CDR3 DNA reads as TGTGCCAGCTCACCAGGGACAGGGACCTACGAGCAGTACGTC.

The chain couples TRBV18 to TRBJ1-4; D is unclear. Germline CDR1 is KGHSH and CDR2 is LQKENI. The CDR3 has 13 residues. Trimming pared 0 bases from V and 7 bases from J, leaving 6 bases between. CDR3 bases: TGTGCCAGCTCACCACCGGTGGGTGAAAAACTGTTTTTT. Amino acid sequence: CASSPPVGEKLFF. Together with reference TRBV18 and TRBJ1-4, the CDR3 gives the full variable domain: NAGVMQNPRHLVRRRGQEARLRCSPMKGHSHVYWYRQLPEEGLKFMVYLQKENIIDESGMPKERFSAEFPKEGPSILRIQQVVRGDSAAYFCASSPPVGEKLFFGSGTQLSVL.

This clonotype turned up a few times. The V gene is TRBV2, the J gene TRBJ2-7; possible D gene TRBD1, 6 bases. The CDR3 contains 13 residues. Trimming took 4 bases from V and 0 from J, leaving 7 bases between them. Germline values: CDR1 SNHLY, CDR2 FYNNEI. The CDR3 DNA sequence: TGTGCCAGCAGTGGGACAGACTCCTACGAGCAGTACGTC. Translated, it gives CASSGTDSYEQYV.

In its sample, this clonotype was seen a few times. This sequence joins TRBV5-1 and TRBJ2-7; possibly TRBD2 for D (5 bases). CDR3 length equals 14 residues. Germline loops: CDR1 SGHRS, CDR2 YFSETQ. Deletions cut 1 base from V and 3 bases from J, with 11 bases between. CDR3 region: CASSLSGGFYEQYV. The CDR3 DNA reads TGCGCCAGCAGCTTGTCTGGCGGGTTCTACGAGCAGTACGTC.

This clonotype was recorded at least ten times. The CDR3 region is CASGSAGSNQPQHF. CDR3 DNA: TGTGCCAGCGGATCGGCAGGATCCAATCAGCCCCAGCATTTT. The V gene is TRBV27, the J gene TRBJ1-5, with unresolved D. V was shortened by 8 bases and J by 3 bases, with 14 bases between the two germline ends. The CDR3 covers 14 residues. The V gene's germline CDR1 is MNHEY and CDR2 SMNVEV (reference sequence).

This clonotype was recorded a few times. This rearrangement joins TRBV6-5 to TRBJ2-5; possibly TRBD1 or TRBD2 for D (6 bases each). The CDR3 is 16 amino acids. The V end was cut by 2 bases, the J end by 0 bases, with 13 bases between. CDR1 and CDR2 from the germline V gene are MNHEY and SVGAGI. CDR3 in amino acids: CASSYVGGAYQETQYF. The CDR3 coding sequence is TGTGCCAGCAGTTACGTGGGGGGCGCCTACCAAGAGACCCAGTACTTC.

This clonotype was recorded a few times. This rearrangement joins TRBV12-3 or TRBV12-4 to TRBJ1-5; D remains unclear. V was shortened by 6 bases and J by 4 bases, with 16 bases between the two germline ends. This CDR3 is 15 amino acids long. CDR3 sequence (DNA): TGTGCCAGCAGCTTGACCCCGCCGGCGAATCAGCCCCAGCATTTT. It translates to CASSLTPPANQPQHF.

Many counts were recorded for this clonotype. The V gene is TRBV7-3, the J gene TRBJ1-1, with 8 bases lining up with TRBD1. Germline V lookup: CDR1 SGHTA, CDR2 FQGTGA. The CDR3 runs to 13 residues. With V trimmed by 5 bases and J by 11 bases, 10 bases remained unmatched. In nucleotides, the CDR3 is TGTGCCAGCAGCCCGGACAGGGATTCTAGGGCTTTCTTT. This gives the protein CASSPDRDSRAFF. Using reference TRBV7-3 and TRBJ1-1 for the parts outside the CDR3, the full variable domain is GAGVSQTPSNKVTEKGKYVELRCDPISGHTALYWYRQSLGQGPEFLIYFQGTGAADDSGLPNDRFFAVRPEGSVSTLKIQRTERGDSAVYLCASSPDRDSRAFFGQGTRLTVV.

This chain links TRBV12-3 or TRBV12-4 with TRBJ1-1, with D possibly TRBD1 on 5 matching bases. The CDR3 length is 13 residues. V lost 9 bases, J lost 6 bases, and 17 bases lay in between. The CDR3 reads CASSRQGRSEAFF. The CDR3 nucleotides read TGTGCCAGTTCCCGGCAGGGTAGGTCTGAAGCTTTCTTT.

This clonotype was counted a few times. The chain combines TRBV5-1 with TRBJ2-1; D not certain. Germline-derived CDR1 and CDR2 are SGHRS and YFSETQ. The CDR3 loop spans 16 amino acids. The ends were cut back, 2 bases at V and 0 bases at J, with 12 bases in the middle. CDR3 sequence: CASSLILPSSYNEQFF. In nucleotides, the CDR3 is TGCGCCAGCAGCTTAATTCTACCGAGCTCCTACAATGAGCAGTTCTTC.

The table lists this clonotype with a few counts. V usage is TRBV20-1 and J usage is TRBJ1-5, with D tentatively TRBD1 (6 bases). With 3 bases removed from V and 3 bases from J, the gap between germline ends came to 12 bases. Germline V gene lookup returns CDR1 DFQATT and CDR2 SNEGSKA (reference sequence). CDR3 length: 14 amino acids. The CDR3 protein is CSASGGGLNQPQHF. The CDR3, as DNA: TGCAGTGCTAGTGGGGGGGGCCTCAATCAGCCCCAGCATTTT.

This clonotype was detected only a few times. The chain combines TRBV7-6 with TRBJ2-1; no clear D. Germline V CDR1 and CDR2: SGHVS, FNYEAQ. The CDR3 loop spans 14 amino acids. V lost 6 bases to trimming and J lost 8 bases, with 17 bases between them. The CDR3 here is CASSSATLGDEQFF. The CDR3 DNA reads as TGTGCCAGCAGTTCCGCGACCTTGGGCGATGAGCAGTTCTTC.

This clonotype occurred many times. The chain recombines TRBV29-1 with TRBJ2-1; 9 bases fit TRBD1. This CDR3 is built from 18 residues. Germline V CDR1 and CDR2: SQVTM, ANQGSEA. V shed 6 bases, J shed 1 base, and the junction held 16 bases outside the gene matches. The CDR3 DNA reads as TGCAGCGTCCAAACCGGGACAGGGTTACGTGGGTCCTACAATGAGCAGTTCTTC. It is translated as CSVQTGTGLRGSYNEQFF.

This clonotype was picked up many times. The CDR3 DNA follows: TGTGCCAGCAGCCAAGCAATTCTGGGGCAGCCCCAGCATTTT. Amino acid sequence: CASSQAILGQPQHF. This sequence joins TRBV4-2 and TRBJ1-5; D is unclear. The V end lost 1 base, the J end lost 7 bases, and 11 bases lay between the germline ends. The CDR3 is made up of 14 amino acids. CDR1 is LGHNA and CDR2 is YNFKEQ in the germline V gene.

V usage is TRBV12-3 or TRBV12-4 and J usage is TRBJ2-2, with 8 bases identical to TRBD1. This CDR3 has 17 residues. V was clipped by 0 bases and J by 0 bases; unmatched bases: 3. The CDR3 here is CASSLAGQVTNTGELFF. CDR3 nucleotides: TGTGCCAGCAGTTTAGCGGGACAGGTGACGAACACCGGGGAGCTGTTTTTT.

This clonotype was picked up many times. The J gene is TRBJ1-2, the V gene TRBV20-1, with TRBD1 matching over 8 bases. V was clipped by 6 bases and J by 7 bases; unmatched bases: 16. The CDR3 is 15 residues long. Germline values: CDR1 DFQATT, CDR2 SNEGSKA (reference sequence). In DNA, the CDR3 is TGCAGTGCGAGCGGGACAGGCTGGAGTACGGCTGGCTACACCTTC. Translating it yields CSASGTGWSTAGYTF.

This clonotype was picked up a small number of times. The rearrangement links TRBV5-1 to TRBJ1-1, with 11 bases fitting TRBD1. Germline trimming cut 9 bases from V and 5 bases from J; bases unmatched to any gene: 6. The CDR3 loop spans 13 amino acids. CDR1 and CDR2 (germline): SGHRS, YFSETQ. The CDR3 protein is CATGTGGNTEAFF. DNA for the CDR3: TGCGCCACCGGGACAGGGGGAAATACTGAAGCTTTCTTT.

V usage is TRBV4-3 and J usage is TRBJ1-6; no clear D gene. The CDR3 is made up of 13 amino acids. V was shortened by 0 bases and J by 5 bases, with 2 bases between the two germline ends. Germline V gives CDR1 LGHNA, CDR2 YSLEER. The CDR3, as DNA: TGCGCCAGCAGCCAAGAGGATAATTCACCCCTCCACTTT. It specifies CASSQEDNSPLHF.

This clonotype was detected many times. The V call is TRBV18, the J call TRBJ2-1, with D unresolved. V lost 2 bases and J lost 5, with 7 bases in between. This CDR3 region has 13 residues. Per the germline V gene, CDR1 is KGHSH and CDR2 is LQKENI. CDR3 loop: CASSPNPDNEQFF. The CDR3 DNA is TGTGCCAGCTCACCAAATCCGGACAATGAGCAGTTCTTC.

The V call is TRBV7-9, the J call TRBJ1-1; 7 positions agree with TRBD1. The CDR3 has 13 amino acids. V lost 5 bases to trimming and J lost 6 bases; unmatched junction nucleotides: 6. Germline loops: CDR1 SEHNR, CDR2 FQNEAQ (reference sequence). The CDR3 nucleotides are TGTGCCAGCAGCCTCCAGGGGGGGCCTGAAGCTTTCTTT. Protein sequence: CASSLQGGPEAFF.